This T cell receptor (beta chain) was recovered during a study of T cell responses to AZD1222 COVID-19 vaccine. CDR1 is SGHNT, CDR2 YYREEE, per germline (reference sequence). The V end was cut by 4 bases, the J end by 3 bases, with 7 bases between. This CDR3 contains 13 residues. The assay was immunoSEQ multiplex PCR, and TCRdb's table has in-frame clones only and misses some. The sample consists of roughly 160,000 clones, about 93% of them appearing once. This sequence joins TRBV5-4 and TRBJ2-2, with D unclear. The TCR originated in an adult in good health. The starting material was peripheral blood, obtained on day 0 of AZD1222 vaccination. The CDR3 DNA reads as TGTGCCAGCAGCCTTCGGGACACCGGGGAGCTGTTTTTT. This codes for CASSLRDTGELFF.